The 16 T cell receptor beta chains given below trace back to one sample, sequenced in a study of patients and donors after allogeneic stem cell transplantation. In TCRdb, the RT-PCR reads were re-called with MiXCR into one record per CDR3 protein. Among roughly 21,000 distinct CDR3 sequences listed, 25% to 30% were seen once. Material: blood, either unsorted or a sorted T cell fraction (not recorded which). The receptors come from a human donor who was either an allogeneic HSCT recipient or a stem cell or donor lymphocyte infusion donor (not recorded which). It is not recorded whose cells these are; they may come from a transplant donor.

This clonotype was recorded a few times. The chain is built from TRBV5-1 and TRBJ1-1; D perhaps matches TRBD1 (6 bases). Germline lookup yields CDR1 SGHRS and CDR2 YFSETQ. CDR3 length: 14 residues. With 3 bases removed from V and 3 bases from J, the gap between germline ends came to 12 bases. CDR3 DNA sequence: TGCGCCAGCAGCTCCCTCTCAGGGGACACTGAAGCTTTCTTT. Its protein is CASSSLSGDTEAFF.

The CDR3 region has the DNA TGTGCCAGCAGTTACTCAAGGACAGGGGGCGAGCAGTACTTC. It specifies CASSYSRTGGEQYF. The chain recombines TRBV6-5 with TRBJ2-7; 10 bases match TRBD1. The germline V gene has CDR1 MNHEY and CDR2 SVGAGI. V gave up 0 bases and J gave up 6 bases; unmatched junction bases: 2. CDR3 length: 14 residues.

The chain uses TRBV29-1 and TRBJ2-7; 14 bases fit TRBD2. This CDR3 spans 14 amino acids. Germline V gene lookup returns CDR1 SQVTM and CDR2 ANQGSEA. The ends lost 7 bases at V and 4 bases at J; junction bases unmatched: 6. The CDR3 DNA reads TGCAGCGCCGGGACTAGCGGGGGAGGTTACGAGCAGTACTTC. Translating it yields CSAGTSGGGYEQYF.

In its sample, this clonotype was seen a few times. The V and J genes are TRBV4-3 and TRBJ1-4, with D uncertain. Germline CDR1 is LGHNA and CDR2 is YSLEER. The length of the CDR3 is 15 residues. Trimming pared 5 bases from V and 8 bases from J, leaving 18 bases between. The CDR3: CASSSIPGVDEKLFF. The CDR3 DNA reads TGCGCCAGCAGCTCTATTCCCGGGGTAGACGAAAAACTGTTTTTT.

This clonotype was seen only a few times. The chain carries TRBV7-6 and TRBJ2-3; maybe TRBD1 (6 bases). The germline V and J ends were trimmed by 5 bases and 2 bases, with 32 bases remaining between them. The CDR3 loop spans 21 amino acids. Germline CDR1 SGHVS, CDR2 FNYEAQ. CDR3 protein: CASSLRTRGYRISPNTDTQYF. CDR3 sequence (DNA): TGTGCCAGCAGCCTGCGTACTAGGGGGTACAGGATCTCACCTAACACAGATACGCAGTATTTT.

This clonotype showed up just a few times. This rearrangement joins TRBV6-5 to TRBJ1-4, with 7 bases identical to TRBD1. J lost 7 bases, V lost 6 bases, and 8 bases had no gene match. Germline V gene data show CDR1 as MNHEY and CDR2 as SVGAGI. CDR3 length equals 14 residues. The DNA of the CDR3 is TGTGCCAGCAGAACCGACAGGGCAGGTGAAAAACTGTTTTTT. This translates into CASRTDRAGEKLFF.

This clonotype was seen a single time. The rearrangement links TRBV20-1 to TRBJ2-7; D is perhaps TRBD2 (6 bases). Germline V gene sequence: CDR1 DFQATT, CDR2 SNEGSKA (reference sequence). The V gene lost 7 bases and the J gene lost 1 base, with 20 bases spanning the gap. The CDR3 covers 15 residues. The CDR3 reads CSVAAWDFKSYEQYV. The CDR3 DNA is TGCAGTGTGGCCGCATGGGACTTTAAATCCTACGAGCAGTACGTC.

This sequence joins TRBV6-6 and TRBJ1-3, with TRBD1 as a possible D gene (6 bases). Trimming took 2 bases from V and 3 from J, leaving 17 bases between them. The CDR3 sequence is 17 residues long. Germline CDR1 is MNHNY and CDR2 is SVGAGI (reference sequence). In DNA, the CDR3 is TGTGCCAGCAGTTACCCGAGGACAGAGCCACTTGGAAACACCATATATTTT. Translated: CASSYPRTEPLGNTIYF.

This clonotype was counted ten times or more. V gene TRBV6-6 combines with J gene TRBJ1-2, with D unclear. V was clipped by 4 bases and J by 4 bases, with 10 bases between them. CDR1 is MNHNY, CDR2 SVGAGI, per germline (reference sequence). The CDR3 contains 13 residues. As DNA, the CDR3 is TGTGCCAGCAGTTCCGGACTATCCTATGGCTACACCTTC. It translates to CASSSGLSYGYTF.

There are a few counts of this clonotype. The chain couples TRBV5-1 to TRBJ2-3, with TRBD1 identical over 10 bases. Germline V gene lookup returns CDR1 SGHRS and CDR2 YFSETQ. CDR3 length: 17 amino acids. J was trimmed by 2 bases and V by 4 bases; bases with no gene match: 10. This chain's CDR3 is CASSLRGDRGLTDTQYF. As DNA, the CDR3 is TGCGCCAGCAGCCTAAGGGGGGACAGGGGCCTCACAGATACGCAGTATTTT.

The chain carries TRBV9 and TRBJ1-5; D is unclear. Germline CDR1 SGDLS, CDR2 YYNGEE. The V and J ends lost 0 bases and 6 bases respectively, with 10 bases between them. The CDR3 is 14 residues long. CDR3 amino acids: CASSVAPEGQPQHF. CDR3 sequence (DNA): TGTGCCAGCAGCGTAGCCCCTGAAGGTCAGCCCCAGCATTTT.

Regarding this clonotype: At one of its ends the junction is not consistent with the germline gene, which may arise from a read error. The chain employs TRBV7-3 and TRBJ1-2; D perhaps matches TRBD1 (5 bases). The CDR3 is 16 amino acids. Germline V gene lookup returns CDR1 SGHTA and CDR2 FQGTGA. The CDR3 sequence: CASSLQGPQANFGYTF. As DNA, the CDR3 is TGTGCCAGCAGCTTACAGGGACCACAGGCTAACTTTGGCTACACCTTC.

This clonotype was detected ten times or more. V is TRBV20-1 and J is TRBJ2-7; TRBD1 aligns across 7 bases. V lost 7 bases, J lost 5 bases, and 5 bases stayed unmatched. The CDR3 has 11 amino acids. Germline V CDR1 and CDR2: DFQATT, SNEGSKA (reference sequence). CDR3 in amino acids: CSVGQTHEQYF. DNA for the CDR3: TGCAGTGTGGGACAGACCCACGAGCAGTACTTC.

CDR3 sequence (DNA): TGTGCCAGCTCTTTCGGGACAGGGAACTACAATGAGCAGTTCTTC. Amino acids: CASSFGTGNYNEQFF. This chain connects TRBV6-6 to TRBJ2-1; 9 positions agree with TRBD1. CDR1 and CDR2 from the germline V gene are MNHNY and SVGAGI (reference sequence). The V segment lost 8 bases and the J segment 3 bases; nucleotides outside the gene matches: 8. This CDR3 comprises 15 residues.

This clonotype is large by share. One end of the junction fails to match germline, which may point to a read error. This chain uses TRBV7-7 with TRBJ2-3; 7 bases map to TRBD2. The CDR3 runs 13 residues. Germline V CDR1 and CDR2: SSHAT, FNYEAQ (reference sequence). This CDR3 reads CASSFGRSDTQYF. The CDR3 bases are TGTGCTAGCAGCTTCGGGAGGTCAGATACGCAGTATTTT.

The chain has TRBV20-1 and TRBJ2-3, with TRBD2 matching 11 bases. CDR1 and CDR2 from the germline V gene are DFQATT and SNEGSKA (reference sequence). CDR3 length: 14 amino acids. V trimming: 7 bases; J trimming: 1 base; junction bases outside the gene matches: 4. The CDR3 bases are TGCAGTGTGCCGACTAGCGGGGGCACAGATACGCAGTATTTT. As protein: CSVPTSGGTDTQYF.